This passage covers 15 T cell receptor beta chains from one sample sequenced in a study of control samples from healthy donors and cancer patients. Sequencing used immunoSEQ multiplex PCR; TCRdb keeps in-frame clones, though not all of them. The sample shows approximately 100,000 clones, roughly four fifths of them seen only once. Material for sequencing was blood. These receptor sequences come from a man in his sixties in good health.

The CDR3 nucleotides read TGTGCCAGCAGCCCGCCGGGAGGACAGGGAAAACGGTATGGCTACACCTTC. This sequence encodes CASSPPGGQGKRYGYTF. The J gene is TRBJ1-2, the V gene TRBV7-2; 8 bases line up with TRBD1. V gave up 5 bases and J gave up 5 bases; unmatched junction bases: 16. This CDR3 contains 17 residues. Germline V gene data show CDR1 as SGHTA and CDR2 as FQGNSA.

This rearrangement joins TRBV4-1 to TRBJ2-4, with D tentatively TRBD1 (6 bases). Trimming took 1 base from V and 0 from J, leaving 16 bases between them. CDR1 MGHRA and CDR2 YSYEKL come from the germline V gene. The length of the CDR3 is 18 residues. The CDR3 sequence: CASSQGQSRGIAKNIQYF. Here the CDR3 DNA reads TGCGCCAGCAGCCAAGGACAGTCCAGGGGAATAGCCAAAAACATTCAGTACTTC.

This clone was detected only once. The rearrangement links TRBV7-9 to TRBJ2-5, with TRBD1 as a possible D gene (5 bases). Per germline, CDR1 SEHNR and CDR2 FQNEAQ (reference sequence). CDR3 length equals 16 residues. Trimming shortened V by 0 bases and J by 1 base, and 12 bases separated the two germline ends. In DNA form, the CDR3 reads TGTGCCAGCAGCTTAGCCAAGGACACGTTCCAAGAGACCCAGTACTTC. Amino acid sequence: CASSLAKDTFQETQYF.

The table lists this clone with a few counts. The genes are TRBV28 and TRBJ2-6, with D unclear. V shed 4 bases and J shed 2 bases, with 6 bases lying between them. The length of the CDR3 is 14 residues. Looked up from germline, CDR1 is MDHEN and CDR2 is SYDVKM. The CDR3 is CASSSPPGANVLTF. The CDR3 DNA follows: TGTGCCAGCAGTTCCCCCCCTGGGGCCAACGTCCTGACTTTC.

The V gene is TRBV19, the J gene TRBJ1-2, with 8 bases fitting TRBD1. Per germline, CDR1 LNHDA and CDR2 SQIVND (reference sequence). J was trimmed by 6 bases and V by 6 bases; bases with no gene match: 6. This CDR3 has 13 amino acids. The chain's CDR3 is CASRTGDKDGYTF. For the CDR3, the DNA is TGTGCCAGTAGGACAGGGGACAAAGATGGCTACACCTTC.

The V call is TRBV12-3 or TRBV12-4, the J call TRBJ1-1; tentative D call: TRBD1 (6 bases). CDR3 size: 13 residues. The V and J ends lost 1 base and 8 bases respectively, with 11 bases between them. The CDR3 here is CASSLGQAGEAFF. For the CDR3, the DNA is TGTGCCAGCAGTTTAGGACAGGCGGGGGAAGCTTTCTTT.

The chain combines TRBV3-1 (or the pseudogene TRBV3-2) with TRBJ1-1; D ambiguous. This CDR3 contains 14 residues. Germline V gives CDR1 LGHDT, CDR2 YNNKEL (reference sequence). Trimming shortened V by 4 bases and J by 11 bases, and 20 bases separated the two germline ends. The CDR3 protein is CASSPLGKRLWAFF. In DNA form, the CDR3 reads TGTGCCAGCAGCCCCCTCGGTAAGAGGTTGTGGGCTTTCTTT.

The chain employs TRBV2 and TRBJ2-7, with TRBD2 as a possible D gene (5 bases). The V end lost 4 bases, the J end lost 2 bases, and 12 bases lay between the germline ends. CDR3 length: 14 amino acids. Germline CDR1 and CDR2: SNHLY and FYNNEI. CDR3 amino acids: CASSGVRGTYEQYF. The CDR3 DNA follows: TGTGCCAGCAGTGGCGTTAGAGGGACCTACGAGCAGTACTTC.

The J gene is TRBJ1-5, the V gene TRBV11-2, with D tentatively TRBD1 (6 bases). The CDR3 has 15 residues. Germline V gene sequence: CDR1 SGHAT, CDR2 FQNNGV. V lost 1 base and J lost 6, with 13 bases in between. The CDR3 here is CASSLAGGLGQPQHF. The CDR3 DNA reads TGTGCCAGCAGCTTAGCGGGGGGGCTAGGTCAGCCCCAGCATTTT.

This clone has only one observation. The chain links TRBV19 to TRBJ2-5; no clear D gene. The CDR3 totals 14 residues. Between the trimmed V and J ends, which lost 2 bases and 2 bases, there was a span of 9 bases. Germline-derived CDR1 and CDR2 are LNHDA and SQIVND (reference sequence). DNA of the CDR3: TGTGCCAGTAGTATACAGAGATCACAAGAGACCCAGTACTTC. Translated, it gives CASSIQRSQETQYF.

In DNA, the CDR3 is TGTGCCAGCAGTTTGGACAACAGAAACACCATATATTTT. Amino acids: CASSLDNRNTIYF. This sequence joins TRBV6-6 and TRBJ1-3; a possible D gene is TRBD1 (5 bases). The CDR3 has 13 amino acids. Germline CDR1 MNHNY, CDR2 SVGAGI (reference sequence). V dropped 4 bases and J dropped 5 bases, with 9 bases sitting between them.

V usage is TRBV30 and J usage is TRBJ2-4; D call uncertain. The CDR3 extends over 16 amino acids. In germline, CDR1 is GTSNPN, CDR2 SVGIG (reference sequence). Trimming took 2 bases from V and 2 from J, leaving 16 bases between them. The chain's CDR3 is CAWSTMDVSTKNIQYF. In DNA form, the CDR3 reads TGTGCCTGGAGTACTATGGACGTCTCCACCAAAAACATTCAGTACTTC.

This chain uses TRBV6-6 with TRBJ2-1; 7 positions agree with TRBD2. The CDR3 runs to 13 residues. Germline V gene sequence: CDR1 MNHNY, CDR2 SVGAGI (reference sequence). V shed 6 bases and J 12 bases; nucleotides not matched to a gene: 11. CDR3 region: CASSRYSAGRQFF. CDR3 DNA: TGTGCCAGCAGCCGATACTCAGCGGGAAGGCAGTTCTTC.

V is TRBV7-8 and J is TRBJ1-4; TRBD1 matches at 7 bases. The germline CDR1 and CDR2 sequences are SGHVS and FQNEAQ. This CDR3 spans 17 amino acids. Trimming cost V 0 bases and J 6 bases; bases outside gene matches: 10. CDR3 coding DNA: TGTGCCAGCAGCTTAGCCGGCAGGGGGAGCTTGGATGAAAAACTGTTTTTT. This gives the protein CASSLAGRGSLDEKLFF.

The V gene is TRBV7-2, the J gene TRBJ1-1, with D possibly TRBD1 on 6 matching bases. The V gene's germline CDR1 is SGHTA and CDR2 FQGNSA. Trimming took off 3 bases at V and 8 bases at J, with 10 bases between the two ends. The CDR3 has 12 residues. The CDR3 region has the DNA TGTGCCAGCAGCTTCGGGGGGCCGGAAGCTTTCTTT. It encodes CASSFGGPEAFF.